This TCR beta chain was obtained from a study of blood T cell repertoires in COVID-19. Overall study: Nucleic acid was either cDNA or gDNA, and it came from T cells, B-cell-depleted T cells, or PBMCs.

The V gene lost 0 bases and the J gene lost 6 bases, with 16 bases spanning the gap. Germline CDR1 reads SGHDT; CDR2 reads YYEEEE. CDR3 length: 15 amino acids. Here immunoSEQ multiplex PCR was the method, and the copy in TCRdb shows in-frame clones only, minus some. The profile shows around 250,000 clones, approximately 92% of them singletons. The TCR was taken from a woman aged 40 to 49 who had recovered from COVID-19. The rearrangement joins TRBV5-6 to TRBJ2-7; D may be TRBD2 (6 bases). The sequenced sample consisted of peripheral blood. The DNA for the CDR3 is TGTGCCAGCAGCTTGGACGGGACGCGGGGTGGCGAGCAGTACTTC. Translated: CASSLDGTRGGEQYF.